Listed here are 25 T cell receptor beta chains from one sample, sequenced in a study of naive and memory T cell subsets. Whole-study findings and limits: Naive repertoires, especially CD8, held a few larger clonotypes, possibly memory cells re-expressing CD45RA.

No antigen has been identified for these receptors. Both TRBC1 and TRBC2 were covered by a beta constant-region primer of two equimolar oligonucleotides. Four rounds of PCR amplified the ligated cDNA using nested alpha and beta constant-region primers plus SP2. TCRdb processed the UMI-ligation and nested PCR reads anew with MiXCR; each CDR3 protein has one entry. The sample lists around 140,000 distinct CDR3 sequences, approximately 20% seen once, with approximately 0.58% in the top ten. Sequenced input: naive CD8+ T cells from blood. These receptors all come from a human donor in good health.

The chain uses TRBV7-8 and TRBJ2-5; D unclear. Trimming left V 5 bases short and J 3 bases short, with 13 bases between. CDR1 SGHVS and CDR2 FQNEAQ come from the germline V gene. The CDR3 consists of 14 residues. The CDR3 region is CASSIRTQEETQYF. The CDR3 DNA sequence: TGTGCCAGCAGCATACGGACCCAAGAAGAGACCCAGTACTTC.

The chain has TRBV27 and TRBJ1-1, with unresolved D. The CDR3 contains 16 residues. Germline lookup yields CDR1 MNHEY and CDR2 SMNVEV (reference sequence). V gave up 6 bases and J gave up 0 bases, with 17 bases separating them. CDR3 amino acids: CASSPFWVGLNTEAFF. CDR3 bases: TGTGCCAGCAGCCCTTTTTGGGTTGGGTTGAACACTGAAGCTTTCTTT.

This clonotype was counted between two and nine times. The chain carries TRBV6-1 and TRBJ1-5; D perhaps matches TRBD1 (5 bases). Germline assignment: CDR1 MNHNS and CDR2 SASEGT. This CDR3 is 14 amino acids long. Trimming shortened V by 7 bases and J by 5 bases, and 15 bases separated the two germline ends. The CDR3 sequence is CASILLGDYQPQHF. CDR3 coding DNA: TGTGCCAGCATCCTACTGGGGGACTATCAGCCCCAGCATTTT.

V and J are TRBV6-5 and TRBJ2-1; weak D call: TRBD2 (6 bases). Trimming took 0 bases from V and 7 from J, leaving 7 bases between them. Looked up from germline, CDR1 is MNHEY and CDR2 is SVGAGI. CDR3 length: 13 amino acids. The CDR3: CASSYSEGNEQFF. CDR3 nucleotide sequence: TGTGCCAGCAGTTACTCGGAGGGAAATGAGCAGTTCTTC.

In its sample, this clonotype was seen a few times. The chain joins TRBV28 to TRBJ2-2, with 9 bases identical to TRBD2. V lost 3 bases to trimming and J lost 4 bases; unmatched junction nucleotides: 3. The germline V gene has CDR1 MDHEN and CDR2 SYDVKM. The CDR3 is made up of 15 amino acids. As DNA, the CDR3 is TGTGCCAGCAGTTTGGGACTAGCCCCCACCGGGGAGCTGTTTTTT. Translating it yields CASSLGLAPTGELFF.

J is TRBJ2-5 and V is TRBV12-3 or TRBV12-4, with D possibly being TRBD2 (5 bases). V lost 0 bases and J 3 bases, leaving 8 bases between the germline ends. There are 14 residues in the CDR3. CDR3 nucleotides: TGTGCCAGCAGTTTAGCGGGAGTCGAAGAGACCCAGTACTTC. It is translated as CASSLAGVEETQYF.

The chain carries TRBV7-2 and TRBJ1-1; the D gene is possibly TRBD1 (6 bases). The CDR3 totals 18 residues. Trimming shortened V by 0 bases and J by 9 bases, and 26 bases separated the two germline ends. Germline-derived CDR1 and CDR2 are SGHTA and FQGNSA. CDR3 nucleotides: TGTGCCAGCAGCTTAGCTTTAGTTGTGGGGGGGCGCAGGGTTCAAGCTTTCTTT. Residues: CASSLALVVGGRRVQAFF.

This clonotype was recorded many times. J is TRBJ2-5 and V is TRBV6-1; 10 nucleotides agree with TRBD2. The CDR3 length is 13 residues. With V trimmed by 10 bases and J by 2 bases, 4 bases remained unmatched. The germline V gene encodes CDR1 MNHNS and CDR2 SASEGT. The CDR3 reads CAIWTSGQETQYF. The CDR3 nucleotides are TGTGCCATCTGGACTAGCGGTCAAGAGACCCAGTACTTC.

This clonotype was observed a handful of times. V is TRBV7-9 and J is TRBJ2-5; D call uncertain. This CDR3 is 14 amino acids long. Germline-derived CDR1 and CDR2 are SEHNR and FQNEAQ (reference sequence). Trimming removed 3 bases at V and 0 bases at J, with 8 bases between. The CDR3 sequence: CASSLVRNQETQYF. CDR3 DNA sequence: TGTGCCAGCAGCTTGGTCAGAAACCAAGAGACCCAGTACTTC.

This chain's CDR3 is CASSSGEAREKLFF. CDR3 DNA: TGTGCCTCCTCCTCGGGGGAAGCGCGTGAAAAACTGTTTTTT. V and J are TRBV15 and TRBJ1-4; tentative D call: TRBD1 (5 bases). Germline loops: CDR1 LNHNV, CDR2 YYDKDF (reference sequence). Trimming cost V 11 bases and J 7 bases, with 20 bases left between them. This CDR3 is 14 amino acids long.

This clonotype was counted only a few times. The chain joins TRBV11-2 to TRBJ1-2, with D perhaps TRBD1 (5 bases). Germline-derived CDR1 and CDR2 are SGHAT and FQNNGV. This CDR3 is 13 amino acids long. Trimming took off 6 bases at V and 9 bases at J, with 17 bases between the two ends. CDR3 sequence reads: CASRPGPQSSYTF. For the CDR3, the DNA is TGTGCCAGCAGACCGGGACCGCAGTCGAGCTACACCTTC.

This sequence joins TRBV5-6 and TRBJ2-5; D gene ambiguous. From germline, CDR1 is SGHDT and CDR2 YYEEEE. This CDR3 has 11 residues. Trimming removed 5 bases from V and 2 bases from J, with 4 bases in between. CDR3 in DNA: TGTGCCAGCAGTTGGCAAGAGACCCAGTACTTC. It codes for CASSWQETQYF. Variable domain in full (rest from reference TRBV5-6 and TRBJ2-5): DAGVTQSPTHLIKTRGQQVTLRCSPKSGHDTVSWYQQALGQGPQFIFQYYEEEERQRGNFPDRFSGHQFPNYSSELNVNALLLGDSALYLCASSWQETQYFGPGTRLLVL.

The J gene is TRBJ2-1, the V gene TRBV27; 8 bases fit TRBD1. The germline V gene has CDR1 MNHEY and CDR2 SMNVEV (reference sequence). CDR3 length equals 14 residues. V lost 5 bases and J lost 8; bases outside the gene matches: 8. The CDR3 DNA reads TGTGCCAGCAGTCAGGGACAGGCGTGGGATGAGCAGTTCTTC. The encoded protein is CASSQGQAWDEQFF.

The CDR3 sequence is CASSETISYEQYF. As DNA, the CDR3 is TGTGCCAGCTCAGAGACTATTTCCTACGAGCAGTACTTC. J is TRBJ2-7 and V is TRBV28; maybe TRBD2 (5 bases). Per germline, CDR1 MDHEN and CDR2 SYDVKM. The CDR3 extends over 13 amino acids. Trimming removed 8 bases from V and 1 base from J, with 12 bases in between.

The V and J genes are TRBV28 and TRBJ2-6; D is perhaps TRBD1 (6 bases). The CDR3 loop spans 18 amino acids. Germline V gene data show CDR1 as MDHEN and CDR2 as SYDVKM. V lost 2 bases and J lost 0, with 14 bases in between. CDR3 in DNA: TGTGCCAGCAGTTTAGAAGTCGGACAGCCCTCTGGGGCCAACGTCCTGACTTTC. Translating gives CASSLEVGQPSGANVLTF.

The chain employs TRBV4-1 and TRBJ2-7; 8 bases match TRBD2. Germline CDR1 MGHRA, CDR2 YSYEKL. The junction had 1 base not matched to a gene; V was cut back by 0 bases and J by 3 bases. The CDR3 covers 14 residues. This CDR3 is CASSQERGGYEQYF. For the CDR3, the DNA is TGCGCCAGCAGCCAAGAACGGGGGGGCTACGAGCAGTACTTC.

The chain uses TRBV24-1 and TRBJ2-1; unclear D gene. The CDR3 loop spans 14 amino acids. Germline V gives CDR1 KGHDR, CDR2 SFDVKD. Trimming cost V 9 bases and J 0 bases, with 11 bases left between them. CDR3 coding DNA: TGTGCCACCTCCGGGCTACTCTCCTACAATGAGCAGTTCTTC. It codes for CATSGLLSYNEQFF.

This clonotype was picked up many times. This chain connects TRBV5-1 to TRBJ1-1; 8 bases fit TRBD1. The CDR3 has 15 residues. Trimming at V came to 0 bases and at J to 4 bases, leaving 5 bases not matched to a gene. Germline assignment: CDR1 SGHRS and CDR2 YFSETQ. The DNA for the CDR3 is TGCGCCAGCAGCTTGGCCGCAGGGGGCGGCACTGAAGCTTTCTTT. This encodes CASSLAAGGGTEAFF.

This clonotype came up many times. The CDR3 DNA follows: TGTGCCAGCAGTTTAGGGGGGACAACTGAAGCTTTCTTT. Translation: CASSLGGTTEAFF. J is TRBJ1-1 and V is TRBV12-3 or TRBV12-4; tentatively, D is TRBD1 (6 bases). The V end was cut by 1 base, the J end by 5 bases, with 8 bases between. This CDR3 region has 13 residues.

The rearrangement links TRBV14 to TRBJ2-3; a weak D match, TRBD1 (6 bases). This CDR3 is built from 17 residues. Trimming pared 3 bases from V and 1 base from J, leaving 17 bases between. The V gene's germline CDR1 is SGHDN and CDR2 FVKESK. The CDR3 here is CASSQATGTWGTDTQYF. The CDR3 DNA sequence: TGTGCCAGCAGCCAGGCCACAGGGACGTGGGGCACAGATACGCAGTATTTT.

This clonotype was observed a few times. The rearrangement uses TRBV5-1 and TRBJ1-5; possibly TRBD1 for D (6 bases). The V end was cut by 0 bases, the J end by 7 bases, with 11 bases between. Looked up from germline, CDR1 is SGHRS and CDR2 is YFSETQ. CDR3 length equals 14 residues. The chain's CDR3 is CASSLGQGQQPQHF. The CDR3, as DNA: TGCGCCAGCAGCTTGGGGCAGGGACAACAGCCCCAGCATTTT.

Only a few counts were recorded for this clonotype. As DNA, the CDR3 is TGTGCCAGCACCCCGGTTGGCGGGCGGTCTGTGCAGTTCTTC. Translating it yields CASTPVGGRSVQFF. This chain uses TRBV27 with TRBJ2-1; D perhaps matches TRBD2 (5 bases). Trimming cost V 7 bases and J 12 bases, with 22 bases left between them. The CDR3 consists of 14 residues. Germline CDR1 is MNHEY and CDR2 is SMNVEV (reference sequence).

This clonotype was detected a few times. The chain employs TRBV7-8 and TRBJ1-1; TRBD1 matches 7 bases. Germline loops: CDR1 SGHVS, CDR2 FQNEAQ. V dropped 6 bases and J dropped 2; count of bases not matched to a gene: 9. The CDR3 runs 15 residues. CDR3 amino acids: CASSPTGNINTEAFF. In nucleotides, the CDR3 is TGTGCCAGCAGTCCGACAGGGAATATTAACACTGAAGCTTTCTTT. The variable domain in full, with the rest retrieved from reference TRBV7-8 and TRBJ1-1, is GAGVSQSPRYKVAKRGQDVALRCDPISGHVSLFWYQQALGQGPEFLTYFQNEAQLDKSGLPSDRFFAERPEGSVSTLKIQRTQQEDSAVYLCASSPTGNINTEAFFGQGTRLTVV.

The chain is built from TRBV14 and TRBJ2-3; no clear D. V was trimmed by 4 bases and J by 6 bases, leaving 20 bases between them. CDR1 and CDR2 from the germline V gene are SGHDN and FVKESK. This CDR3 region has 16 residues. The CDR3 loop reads CASSPSATPSTDTQYF. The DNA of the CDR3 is TGTGCCAGCAGCCCGTCGGCCACCCCCTCAACGGATACGCAGTATTTT.

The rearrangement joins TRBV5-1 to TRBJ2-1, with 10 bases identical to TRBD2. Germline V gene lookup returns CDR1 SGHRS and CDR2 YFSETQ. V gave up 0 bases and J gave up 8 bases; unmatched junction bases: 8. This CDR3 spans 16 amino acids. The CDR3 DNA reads TGCGCCAGCAGCTTGGCGGGAGCGGGAGGGTTGTATGAGCAGTTCTTC. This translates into CASSLAGAGGLYEQFF.